The 11 T cell receptor beta chains given below trace back to one sample, sequenced in a study of tumor-infiltrating lymphocytes in primary liver carcinoma (dated by TCRdb to about 2017). Sequencing relied on an Illumina HiSeq 2500. A constant-region primer and ProtoScript II reverse transcriptase were used to reverse-transcribe TCRbeta-specific cDNA from approximately 500 ng total RNA. TCRbeta libraries were built with three nested multiplex PCR rounds, a slightly modified ARM-PCR procedure. The first two PCR rounds used multiplex TRBV1-TRBV30 forward primers with a Cbeta reverse primer, each for about 9 cycles. The public reads were reanalyzed by TCRdb: fastp trimming at Q25, MiXCR alignment, in-frame beta chains only. Merged by CDR3 protein, the rows form single entries marked with the most common genes and DNA. For this sample the table gives roughly 200,000 distinct CDR3 sequences, of which 70% to 90% were detected only once. The ten largest account for less than 20% of the sample.

Total RNA and DNA were co-extracted without cell sorting from roughly 20-30 mg of bulk tissue using the AllPrep DNA/RNA mini kit. The sequencing sample was made of tumor tissue from primary liver carcinoma. These receptors came from a man aged 40-50 years with primary liver carcinoma and hepatitis B virus infection.

Comments on this clonotype: Mismatch with germline at one junction end may stem from a read error. J is TRBJ2-3 and V is TRBV6-1; the D is unclear. This CDR3 has 15 amino acids. Germline V lookup: CDR1 MNHNS, CDR2 SASEGT. The CDR3: CVSSDSVTFTDTQYF. CDR3 bases: TGTGTCAGCAGTGACTCCGTGACTTTCACAGATACGCAGTATTTT.

On this clonotype: A much larger clone differs from this one at a single base, so this may be a read error. The chain joins TRBV6-4 to TRBJ2-2; D is possibly TRBD2 (6 bases). From germline, CDR1 is MRHNA and CDR2 SNTAGT. This CDR3 has 15 residues. Here the CDR3 reads CASSLRRGDTGKLFF. The CDR3 region has the DNA TGTGCCAGCAGCCTTCGGCGGGGAGACACCGGGAAGCTGTTTTTT.

This clonotype appeared once. Mismatch with germline at one junction end may stem from a read error. The chain links TRBV12-3 or TRBV12-4 to TRBJ1-4; no reliable D call. This CDR3 is built from 13 residues. The CDR3: CASSLLGVEKLYF. The DNA for the CDR3 is TGTGCCAGCAGTCTCCTTGGTGTTGAAAAACTGTATTTT.

With respect to this clonotype: The germline gene is not matched at one end of the junction; a read error may be the cause. The rearrangement links TRBV11-2 to TRBJ2-6; D perhaps matches TRBD2 (6 bases). Germline V CDR1 and CDR2: SGHAT, FQNNGV. The CDR3 spans 21 residues. The CDR3 sequence: CAISMGGDRGISLSGVNVLTF. The CDR3 nucleotides are TGTGCCATCAGCATGGGGGGAGACAGAGGCATTTCCCTCTCTGGGGTCAACGTCTTGACTTTC.

Only one count was recorded for this clonotype. The rearrangement links TRBV14 to TRBJ2-1, with 8 bases lining up with TRBD2. There are 16 residues in the CDR3. Germline CDR1 and CDR2: SGHDN and FVKESK. The ends lost 11 bases at V and 5 bases at J; junction bases unmatched: 17. CDR3 DNA sequence: TGTGCCTGCAATGCCGTAGCGGGATTGGTAAACAATGAGCAGTTCTTC. Translation gives CACNAVAGLVNNEQFF.

Details on this clonotype: No conserved phenylalanine or tryptophan is present at the end of the CDR3, so a read error is the likely explanation. The V gene is TRBV4-1, the J gene TRBJ2-3, with 7 bases identical to TRBD2. The CDR3 contains 13 residues. Trimming cost V 4 bases and J 6 bases; bases outside gene matches: 4. Germline CDR1 MGHRA, CDR2 YSYEKL. The CDR3 protein is CASSRLGGDTQYS. The CDR3 region has the DNA TGCGCCAGCAGCCGTCTGGGAGGGGATACGCAGTATTCC.

Regarding this clonotype: The conserved phenylalanine or tryptophan is not found at the CDR3 terminus, so this likely reflects a read error. The DNA is left out, because the CDR3 cannot be placed on it with certainty; the CDR3 is given as TCRdb lists it. The chain has TRBV10-3 and TRBJ1-5; the table's D call, TRBD1, has no DNA check behind it. Germline CDR1 is ENHRY and CDR2 is SYGVKD. The CDR3 comprises 13 residues, both ends counted. CDR3: CATTGTDQAPEHL.

This clonotype was recorded only once. The missing conserved phenylalanine or tryptophan at the end of this CDR3 makes a read error likely. It is unclear where the CDR3 begins or ends on the DNA, so no DNA is shown, and the CDR3 is as TCRdb lists it. This sequence joins TRBV6-6 and TRBJ2-7. 14 amino acids form the CDR3, both terminal residues included. CDR1 MNHNY and CDR2 SVGAGI come from the germline V gene (reference sequence). Here the CDR3 reads CASSFTGSSYEQHL.

This clonotype is a singleton in its sample. The conserved phenylalanine or tryptophan normally closing the CDR3 is absent here, so this likely arose from a read error. The V call is TRBV11-2, the J call TRBJ2-2; D call uncertain. Deletions cut 7 bases from V and 6 bases from J, with 9 bases between. This CDR3 contains 12 residues. The germline V gene encodes CDR1 SGHAT and CDR2 FQNNGV. DNA for the CDR3: TGTGCCAGCAATCCTGATTCCGGGGAGCTGTTTTTG. Encoded protein: CASNPDSGELFL.

In the case of this clonotype: As the CDR3 is not closed by the conserved phenylalanine or tryptophan, this likely results from a read error. V and J are TRBV7-9 and TRBJ1-3; D remains ambiguous. Germline CDR1 reads SEHNR; CDR2 reads FQNEAQ (reference sequence). The CDR3 spans 19 residues. V dropped 4 bases and J dropped 0 bases, with 22 bases sitting between them. For the CDR3, the DNA is TGTGCCAGCAGCTCAATGCGCCATGAGGTCCGAAACTCTGGAAACACCATATATTTA. Protein sequence: CASSSMRHEVRNSGNTIYL.

The chain is built from TRBV4-1 and TRBJ2-3; the D is unclear. CDR1 is MGHRA and CDR2 is YSYEKL in the germline V gene. This CDR3 region has 13 residues. The V end lost 4 bases, the J end lost 5 bases, and 10 bases lay between the germline ends. Written as DNA, the CDR3 is TGCGCCAGCAGCCTAGTTTTCAGAGATACGCAGTATTTT. Translated, it gives CASSLVFRDTQYF.